One T cell receptor (beta chain) is described in this entry. Its antigen is not known. This record belongs to a study of beta chain features in type 1 diabetes. Study-level points and caveats: Across all four CD4+ subsets, people with type 1 diabetes showed modestly shorter TCRB CDR3s.

As every portion of the isolated RNA was reverse transcribed, the sequencing read expressed TCRB transcripts. Clones were sequenced by immunoSEQ multiplex PCR, and TCRdb holds only the in-frame ones, with some missing. The table lists about 70,000 clones, around 49% of them singletons. The CDR3 length is 18 residues. Unmatched junction bases numbered 9, after V lost 0 bases and J lost 0 bases. From germline, CDR1 is SGHRS and CDR2 YFSETQ. The clonotype was recovered from a man aged 25 to 45 with type 1 diabetes. The chain is built from TRBV5-1 and TRBJ2-1; TRBD2 agrees at 7 bases. Specimen: central memory CD4+ T cells from blood. In DNA, the CDR3 is TGCGCCAGCAGCTTGGCATTAGGGACTACGAGCTCCTACAATGAGCAGTTCTTC. This gives the protein CASSLALGTTSSYNEQFF.